This TCR beta chain was identified during a study of blood T cell repertoires in COVID-19. Background on the study: Researchers got acute and convalescent COVID-19 samples from the United States, Italy and Spain. Sources were T cells, B-cell-depleted T cells, or PBMCs; the material itself was cDNA or gDNA.

Germline V lookup: CDR1 SGHNT, CDR2 YYREEE (reference sequence). This CDR3 is 15 amino acids long. With V trimmed by 4 bases and J by 3 bases, 9 bases remained unmatched. Measured with immunoSEQ multiplex PCR; TCRdb has only the in-frame clones, and not every one. Among about 250,000 clones listed, about 87% were seen once. Enrolment of Seattle patients took place during active infection, and they were followed longitudinally. This clonotype was obtained from a woman in her thirties with COVID-19, enrolled during active disease. The chain recombines TRBV5-4 with TRBJ2-7; 8 bases match TRBD1. The sample comprised peripheral blood. Here the CDR3 reads CASSTGTGNLYEQYF. CDR3 sequence (DNA): TGTGCCAGCAGCACCGGGACAGGTAACCTCTACGAGCAGTACTTC. The full variable domain, completed using reference TRBV5-4 and TRBJ2-7, is ETGVTQSPTHLIKTRGQQVTLRCSSQSGHNTVSWYQQALGQGPQFIFQYYREEENGRGNFPPRFSGLQFPNYSSELNVNALELDDSALYLCASSTGTGNLYEQYFGPGTRLTVT.